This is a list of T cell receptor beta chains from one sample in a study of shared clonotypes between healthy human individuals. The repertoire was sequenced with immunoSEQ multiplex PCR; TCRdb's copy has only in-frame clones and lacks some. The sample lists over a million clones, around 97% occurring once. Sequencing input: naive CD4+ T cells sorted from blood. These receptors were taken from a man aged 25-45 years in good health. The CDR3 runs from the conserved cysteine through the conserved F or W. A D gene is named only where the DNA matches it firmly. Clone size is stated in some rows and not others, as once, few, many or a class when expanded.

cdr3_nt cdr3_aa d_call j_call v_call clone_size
TGTGCCAGCAGCTTAGCCGGGGGGAATGAGCAGTTCTTC CASSLAGGNEQFF TRBD2 TRBJ2-1 TRBV7-7 few
TGTGCCAGCAGCAAAGACGGCTCGGCGGATACGCAGTATTTT CASSKDGSADTQYF NA TRBJ2-3 TRBV21-1 NA
TGTGCCAGCAGCGGACCGGGACTAGCGCCCTACAATGAGCAGTTCTTC CASSGPGLAPYNEQFF TRBD2 TRBJ2-1 TRBV5-4 NA
TGTGCCAGCAGCTTGGCCCCCTCTGGAAACACCATATATTTT CASSLAPSGNTIYF NA TRBJ1-3 TRBV7-3 NA
TGTGCCAGCAGCGTAGATCTTTCTAGCGGGCCTCCCCCGAATGAGCAGTTCTTC CASSVDLSSGPPPNEQFF TRBD2 TRBJ2-1 TRBV9 NA
TGCGCCAGCCGCCCAGAGCCGAAGGGGAGCAATGAGCAGTTCTTC CASRPEPKGSNEQFF NA TRBJ2-1 TRBV5-1 NA
TGTGCCTGGAGTGTATCTTCTAACTATGGCTACACCTTC CAWSVSSNYGYTF NA TRBJ1-2 TRBV30 NA
TGTGCCATCAGCTGGACTAGCGGTTACAATGAGCAGTTCTTC CAISWTSGYNEQFF TRBD2 TRBJ2-1 TRBV10-3 NA
TGTGCCAGCAGCTTAATAGCGCGGAGGGGAAATGAGCAGTTCTTC CASSLIARRGNEQFF NA TRBJ2-1 TRBV7-8 NA
TGTGCCAGCAGCTTTGGAGACAGGAGAGAAGAAAAACTGTTTTTT CASSFGDRREEKLFF NA TRBJ1-4 TRBV5-6 NA
TGTGCCAGCTCACCACCGCCAGGGGCCGGTCAGCCCCAGCATTTT CASSPPPGAGQPQHF NA TRBJ1-5 TRBV18 NA
TGTGCCAGCAGGATTTCGGACGGCGCCTACGAGCAGTACTTC CASRISDGAYEQYF NA TRBJ2-7 TRBV6-5 NA
TGTGCCAGCAGCAGGCCCGGACAGGGCGATAGCTCCTACAATGAGCAGTTCTTC CASSRPGQGDSSYNEQFF TRBD1 TRBJ2-1 TRBV5-5 NA
TGTGCCAGCAGTTTGTATCCCACCGGCTCCTACGAGCAGTACTTC CASSLYPTGSYEQYF NA TRBJ2-7 TRBV27 once
TGCGCCAGCAGCAAAGAGGTGGGCCCGGGGTTGGCTAGAGGCTACACCTTC CASSKEVGPGLARGYTF NA TRBJ1-2 TRBV5-1 NA
TGTGCCACCACAACGGACCGGGGCACCGGGGAGCTGTTTTTT CATTTDRGTGELFF NA TRBJ2-2 TRBV2 NA
TGTGCCAGCTCAGCCGGGACAGGAGGGACGAATGGTAGAAACACCATATATTTT CASSAGTGGTNGRNTIYF TRBD1 TRBJ1-3 TRBV18 NA
TGTGCCAGCTCACCTTTGGACACAAACTATGGCTACACCTTC CASSPLDTNYGYTF NA TRBJ1-2 TRBV18 once
TGTGCCAGCAGCTCCCGGGCCCGGCGGGAGCAGGGCCAATTCGTCGATGAGCAGTTCTTC CASSSRARREQGQFVDEQFF TRBD2 TRBJ2-1 TRBV7-8 NA
TGTGCCAGCAGCTTGGTCCTAGCGGGAGCCAATGAGCAGTTCTTC CASSLVLAGANEQFF TRBD2 TRBJ2-1 TRBV5-4 NA
TGTGCCAGCAGCTGTCAGGGCCGATACGAGCAGTACTTC CASSCQGRYEQYF NA TRBJ2-7 TRBV21-1 NA
TGTGCCAGCAGCTTAGGTGGTTTCCGGCGGGCCAGCACAGATACGCAGTATTTT CASSLGGFRRASTDTQYF NA TRBJ2-3 TRBV7-8 NA
TGTGCCAGCAGCGGTAGCGGGAGCCCCCGTGAGCAGTTCTTC CASSGSGSPREQFF TRBD2 TRBJ2-1 TRBV9 NA
TGCGCCAGCAGCCAAAAGGGGAATACTGAAGCTTTCTTT CASSQKGNTEAFF NA TRBJ1-1 TRBV4-3 NA
TGTGCCAGCAGCTGGGGATCGGGAACTGGGGCCAACGTCCTGACTTTC CASSWGSGTGANVLTF NA TRBJ2-6 TRBV5-5 NA
TGTGCCAGTAGCCCAATAGCCGGGACAGGTGTACTTAGCAATCAGCCCCAGCATTTT CASSPIAGTGVLSNQPQHF TRBD1 TRBJ1-5 TRBV19 NA
TGCGCCAGCAGCAAAACCGGGACAAGCTACGAGCAGTACTTC CASSKTGTSYEQYF NA TRBJ2-7 TRBV4-1 NA
TGTGCCAGCAGCCTGAGCCTGCCTGATCAGCCCCAGCATTTT CASSLSLPDQPQHF NA TRBJ1-5 TRBV12-1 NA
TGTGCCAGCAGTTTAACCCCACCAGTGCGGGGCTTCACTGAAGCTTTCTTT CASSLTPPVRGFTEAFF NA TRBJ1-1 TRBV27 NA
TGCGCCAGCAGCTTGGTAACAGGTACCGGGGAGCTGTTTTTT CASSLVTGTGELFF NA TRBJ2-2 TRBV5-1 NA
TGCGCCAGCAGCCCAAGTCCATCCGGGGTGAACACTGAAGCTTTCTTT CASSPSPSGVNTEAFF NA TRBJ1-1 TRBV4-3 NA
TGTGCCAGCAGTTTAGGGACAGGTTGGAATGAGCAGTTCTTC CASSLGTGWNEQFF TRBD1 TRBJ2-1 TRBV27 NA
TGTGCCAGCTCACCCCTCAGGAACCAAGAGACCCAGTACTTC CASSPLRNQETQYF NA TRBJ2-5 TRBV18 once
TGTGCCAGCAGTGCACTAACGAGTACATTCACTGAAGCTTTCTTT CASSALTSTFTEAFF NA TRBJ1-1 TRBV6-1 NA
TGTGCCAGCTTCATATATCTAGCGGCAGGCTCCTACAATGAGCAGTTCTTC CASFIYLAAGSYNEQFF TRBD2 TRBJ2-1 TRBV18 NA
TGTGCCAGCAGTGAATTTCGGAAGCAGTTCTTC CASSEFRKQFF NA TRBJ2-1 TRBV6-1 NA
TGTGCCAGCAGCTTAAGTAGCGGGAAGTACAATGAGCAGTTCTTC CASSLSSGKYNEQFF TRBD2 TRBJ2-1 TRBV11-2 NA
TGTGCCAGCAGGAGACTCGGGACTAGCGGGAGTCCCTCCTACGAGCAGTACTTC CASRRLGTSGSPSYEQYF TRBD2 TRBJ2-7 TRBV27 NA
TGTGCCAGCAGTGAGTCCGTCATACCCCTGAACACTGAAGCTTTCTTT CASSESVIPLNTEAFF NA TRBJ1-1 TRBV6-1 NA
TGTGCCAGGAACCGGGACAACGCCTACGAGCAGTACTTC CARNRDNAYEQYF NA TRBJ2-7 TRBV2 NA
TGTGCCAGCAGCCGCAAGGACAGGGTGGATGAAAAACTGTTTTTT CASSRKDRVDEKLFF TRBD1 TRBJ1-4 TRBV7-2 NA
TGCAGCGTTGAAGACGGAAGCGGGAGGGGGTACGAGCAGTACTTC CSVEDGSGRGYEQYF TRBD2 TRBJ2-7 TRBV29-1 NA
TGCGCCAGCAGTACAGACAGGGCAAGTTACTCTGGAAACACCATATATTTT CASSTDRASYSGNTIYF TRBD1 TRBJ1-3 TRBV5-1 once
TGTGCCAGCTCACCACTACGTCCGAGACAGGGTATTCAGACTGAAGCTTTCTTT CASSPLRPRQGIQTEAFF TRBD1 TRBJ1-1 TRBV18 NA
TGTGCCAGTAGTATTGTAGGGTTCACAGATACGCAGTATTTT CASSIVGFTDTQYF NA TRBJ2-3 TRBV19 NA